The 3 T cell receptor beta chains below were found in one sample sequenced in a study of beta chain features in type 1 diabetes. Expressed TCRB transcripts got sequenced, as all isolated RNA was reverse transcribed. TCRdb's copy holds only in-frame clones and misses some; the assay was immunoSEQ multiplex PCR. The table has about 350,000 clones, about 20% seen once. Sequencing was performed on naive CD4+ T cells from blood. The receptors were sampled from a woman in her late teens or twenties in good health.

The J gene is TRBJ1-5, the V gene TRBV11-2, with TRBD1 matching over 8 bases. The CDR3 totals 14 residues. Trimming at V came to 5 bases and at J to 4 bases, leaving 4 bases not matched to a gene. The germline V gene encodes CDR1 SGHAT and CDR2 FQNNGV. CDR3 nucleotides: TGTGCCAGCAGCCCGGGACAGGCAAATCAGCCCCAGCATTTT. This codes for CASSPGQANQPQHF.

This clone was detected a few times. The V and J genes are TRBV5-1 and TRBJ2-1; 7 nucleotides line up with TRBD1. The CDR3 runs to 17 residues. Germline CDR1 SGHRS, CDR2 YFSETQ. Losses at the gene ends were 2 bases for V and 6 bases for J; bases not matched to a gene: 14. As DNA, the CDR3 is TGCGCCAGCAGCTTTAGAGGGAAAGGGGGCGCCTCCAATGAGCAGTTCTTC. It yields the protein CASSFRGKGGASNEQFF.

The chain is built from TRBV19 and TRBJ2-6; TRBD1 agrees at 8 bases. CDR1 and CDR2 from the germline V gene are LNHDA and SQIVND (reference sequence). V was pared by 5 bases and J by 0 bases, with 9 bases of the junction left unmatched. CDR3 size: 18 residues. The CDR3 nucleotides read TGTGCCAGTAGTTTGTCCGGGACAGGCCTCTCTGGGGCCAACGTCCTGACTTTC. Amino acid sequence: CASSLSGTGLSGANVLTF.